This T cell receptor (beta chain) came from a study of CD8+ T cells in alopecia areata. General study findings and limits: Scalp samples also yield sequences of resident alphabeta T cells from normal skin. Expanded CD8+ clones among the top 100, and scalp clonality, were significantly decreased by tofacitinib. Greater clonality was observed in lesional scalp samples, especially alopecia totalis/universalis, versus normal scalp.

Noted treatment: oral pan-JAK inhibitor, 5-10 mg twice daily. Samples from alopecia areata patients were lesional scalp punch biopsies and peripheral blood. Note on this clone: The antigen is not known.

This CDR3 has 11 residues. CDR1 and CDR2 from the germline V gene are DFQATT and SNEGSKA (reference sequence). V was trimmed by 7 bases and J by 5 bases, leaving 11 bases between them. RNA, once extracted, was reverse transcribed into cDNA for use as the sequencing template. Profiling relied on immunoSEQ multiplex PCR, and the TCRdb table lists in-frame clones only, not all of them. The top ten clones hold around 1.4% of a sample with 200,000 to 250,000 clones, under 75% of them seen once. The TCR sequence derives from a human donor with alopecia areata. The genes are TRBV20-1 and TRBJ1-1; TRBD1 is a possible D gene (6 bases). This specimen consisted of CD4+ T cells sorted from blood, obtained at week 4, from a patient treated with tofacitinib. The CDR3 sequence: CSVTQGTEAFF. Here the CDR3 DNA reads TGCAGTGTTACACAGGGTACTGAAGCTTTCTTT.